This T cell receptor beta chain appears in the sequencing data of a study of T-cell memory formation after mild COVID-19. Study-level results: Clones that contracted from day 15 to 85 had balanced CD4/CD8; later expanders were CD4+ biased.

A remark on this clonotype: What it binds is unknown.

TCRdb re-called the 5' RACE reads with MiXCR, one entry per CDR3 protein. The sample shows about 140,000 distinct CDR3 sequences, 15% to 20% of them seen only once. Trimming removed 1 base at V and 0 bases at J, with 7 bases between. Looked up from germline, CDR1 is SEHNR and CDR2 is FQNEAQ (reference sequence). The CDR3 consists of 15 residues. The chain is built from TRBV7-9 and TRBJ1-5, with D uncertain. This clonotype was sampled from an adult woman who had mild COVID-19 (a few samples of this study predate the infection). Cell type and time point are not known. Material: PBMCs or a T cell subset sorted from them (not recorded which). CDR3: CASSLGRYSNQPQHF. The CDR3 region has the DNA TGTGCCAGCAGCTTAGGGCGTTATAGCAATCAGCCCCAGCATTTT.